This is a list of T cell receptor beta chains from one sample in a study of blood T cell repertoires in COVID-19. Assay used: immunoSEQ multiplex PCR; TCRdb lists only in-frame clones, some missing. The sample comprises more than 100,000 clones, about two thirds of which are singletons, and roughly 0.86% rests with the top ten. Material for sequencing was peripheral blood. These receptors came from a human donor with acute or convalescent COVID-19. The donor label of this sample is uncertain. The CDR3 runs from the conserved cysteine through the conserved F or W. A D gene is named only where the DNA matches it firmly. Clone size appears in some rows only: once, few, many, or a class for an expanded clone.

CDR3aa	CDR3nt	abundance	v_gene	j_gene	len	d_gene
CASKGLAGGGTDTQYF	TGTGCCAGTAAGGGACTAGCGGGGGGCGGGACAGATACGCAGTATTTT	.	TRBV19	TRBJ2-3	16	TRBD2
CASSVSGGPNTGELFF	TGTGCCAGCAGCGTTAGCGGGGGTCCGAACACCGGGGAGCTGTTTTTT	few	TRBV9	TRBJ2-2	16	TRBD2
CASSKDRWGPAVGELFF	TGTGCCAGCAGCAAAGACCGGTGGGGGCCCGCCGTCGGGGAGCTGTTTTTT	.	TRBV21-1	TRBJ2-2	17	.
CASSCPAGRTDTQYF	TGTGCCAGCAGCTGTCCAGCGGGGCGCACAGATACGCAGTATTTT	.	TRBV7-6	TRBJ2-3	15	TRBD2
CASGGVAGVANTQYF	TGCGCCAGCGGAGGGGTAGCGGGGGTGGCAAATACGCAGTATTTT	.	TRBV5-1	TRBJ2-3	15	TRBD2
CASRGLAGGQETQYF	TGCGCCAGTCGTGGACTAGCGGGGGGCCAAGAGACCCAGTACTTC	.	TRBV5-1	TRBJ2-5	15	TRBD2
CASSPPGIYGYTF	TGTGCCAGCAGCCCCCCCGGGATCTATGGCTACACCTTC	.	TRBV28	TRBJ1-2	13	.
CASRRTGDRANEKLFF	TGTGCCAGCAGACGAACAGGGGATCGGGCTAATGAAAAACTGTTTTTT	.	TRBV28	TRBJ1-4	16	TRBD1
CASSFQYNEQFF	TGTGCCAGCAGCTTCCAGTACAATGAGCAGTTCTTC	.	TRBV5-6	TRBJ2-1	12	.
CASRSRENGNTIYF	TGCGCCAGCAGAAGCAGGGAAAATGGAAACACCATATATTTT	.	TRBV5-1	TRBJ1-3	14	.
CASSLWTGAYNEQFF	TGTGCCAGCAGTTTATGGACAGGGGCCTACAATGAGCAGTTCTTC	.	TRBV27	TRBJ2-1	15	TRBD1
CASSYSSGGETQYF	TGCGCCAGCAGCTATTCTAGCGGGGGGGAGACCCAGTACTTC	.	TRBV5-1	TRBJ2-5	14	TRBD2
CASSLAQGGYGYTF	TGCGCCAGCAGCTTGGCGCAGGGGGGCTATGGCTACACCTTC	.	TRBV5-1	TRBJ1-2	14	TRBD1
CASSTGATGVYEQYF	TGTGCCAGTAGTACGGGTGCGACAGGGGTCTACGAGCAGTACTTC	.	TRBV19	TRBJ2-7	15	TRBD1
CAWSVPRPRGWMNTEAFF	TGTGCCTGGAGTGTACCAAGGCCGAGGGGGTGGATGAACACTGAAGCTTTCTTT	few	TRBV30	TRBJ1-1	18	.
CASSLSLGQGASEAFF	TGTGCCAGCAGTTTATCTCTGGGACAGGGGGCCAGTGAAGCTTTCTTT	many	TRBV27	TRBJ1-1	16	TRBD1
CASSLPGGYTEAFF	TGTGCCAGCAGTCTCCCCGGGGGATACACTGAAGCTTTCTTT	.	TRBV28	TRBJ1-1	14	.
CASKPGTGFWNTEAFF	TGCGCCAGCAAACCTGGGACAGGGTTCTGGAACACTGAAGCTTTCTTT	once	TRBV10-2	TRBJ1-1	16	TRBD1
CASSLANDAEGRELFF	TGTGCCAGCAGCTTGGCCAATGACGCCGAGGGCCGGGAACTGTTTTTT	.	TRBV5-5	TRBJ1-4	16	.
CASDPGQRPGNSPLHF	TGTGCCAGCGATCCGGGACAACGACCGGGGAATTCACCCCTCCACTTT	.	TRBV18	TRBJ1-6	16	.
CASSFGLQALYGYTF	TGTGCCAGCAGCTTCGGCCTACAGGCTCTCTATGGCTACACCTTC	once	TRBV5-4	TRBJ1-2	15	.
CASSENRGLSPLHF	TGTGCCAGCAGTGAGAACAGGGGCCTGTCACCCCTCCACTTT	few	TRBV25-1	TRBJ1-6	14	TRBD1
CASSLGTMNTGELFF	TGTGCCAGCAGCTTAGGGACTATGAACACCGGGGAGCTGTTTTTT	once	TRBV7-2	TRBJ2-2	15	.
CASSAPGQRDEKLFF	TGTGCCAGCAGTGCTCCGGGACAGCGGGATGAAAAACTGTTTTTT	.	TRBV25-1	TRBJ1-4	15	TRBD1
CASRPGQGALEPQHF	TGTGCCAGCAGACCGGGACAGGGGGCGCTGGAGCCCCAGCATTTT	.	TRBV2	TRBJ1-5	15	TRBD1
CASSQVSVNTGELFF	TGCGCCAGCAGCCAAGTTTCAGTTAACACCGGGGAGCTGTTTTTT	.	TRBV4-1	TRBJ2-2	15	.
CASSRGLARSETQYF	TGTGCCAGCAGCCGGGGACTAGCCAGGTCAGAGACCCAGTACTTC	.	TRBV7-2	TRBJ2-5	15	TRBD2
CATSDPSEDSNQPQHF	TGTGCCACCAGTGATCCCTCGGAGGATAGCAATCAGCCCCAGCATTTT	few	TRBV24-1	TRBJ1-5	16	.
CASSIPIDGDYGYTF	TGTGCCAGTAGTATCCCCATCGACGGGGACTATGGCTACACCTTC	many	TRBV19	TRBJ1-2	15	.
CASSEPGGEKLFF	TGTGCCAGCAGTGAACCAGGGGGGGAAAAACTGTTTTTT	.	TRBV2	TRBJ1-4	13	TRBD1
CAWSVEANYGYTF	TGTGCCTGGAGTGTAGAGGCTAACTATGGCTACACCTTC	many	TRBV30	TRBJ1-2	13	.
CATSDLGAQTGELFF	TGTGCCACCAGTGATTTGGGGGCGCAGACCGGGGAGCTGTTTTTT	medium-sized	TRBV24-1	TRBJ2-2	15	.
CASSLIGGSEAFF	TGTGCCAGCAGTTTAATTGGGGGGTCTGAAGCTTTCTTT	.	TRBV12-3/TRBV12-4	TRBJ1-1	13	.
CASSLELADRETQYF	TGTGCCAGCAGCTTAGAGCTCGCGGATCGAGAGACCCAGTACTTC	.	TRBV7-8	TRBJ2-5	15	.
CASSQGLRGTYEQYF	TGTGCCAGCAGCCAAGGCCTCAGGGGAACCTACGAGCAGTACTTC	.	TRBV4-2	TRBJ2-7	15	.
CASSLYRGLVGSDTQYF	TGTGCCAGCAGCTTGTACAGGGGGCTCGTGGGGTCAGATACGCAGTATTTT	.	TRBV5-6	TRBJ2-3	17	TRBD1
CASRKSGFEQFF	TGTGCCAGCAGAAAATCAGGGTTTGAGCAGTTCTTC	once	TRBV2	TRBJ2-1	12	.
CASSPQTGATEAFF	TGTGCCAGTAGTCCCCAGACAGGGGCCACTGAAGCTTTCTTT	.	TRBV19	TRBJ1-1	14	TRBD1
CASSIRGTGGRTNEKLFF	TGTGCCAGTAGTATACGGGGCACAGGGGGCAGGACTAATGAAAAACTGTTTTTT	.	TRBV19	TRBJ1-4	18	TRBD1
CASSLGRVGNTEAFF	TGCGCCAGCAGCTTGGGTCGGGTGGGGAACACTGAAGCTTTCTTT	.	TRBV5-1	TRBJ1-1	15	.
CASSLGNMRGPLQFF	TGCGCCAGCAGCTTGGGGAACATGCGGGGGCCTCTTCAGTTCTTC	.	TRBV5-1	TRBJ2-1	15	.
CASSLAGFTGELFF	TGTGCCAGCAGCTTGGCCGGGTTTACCGGGGAGCTGTTTTTT	once	TRBV5-6	TRBJ2-2	14	.
CASSSRVNTEAFF	TGTGCCAGCAGCTCCAGGGTGAACACTGAAGCTTTCTTT	.	TRBV7-8	TRBJ1-1	13	.
CASSRTGQVADTQYF	TGTGCCAGCAGCAGGACTGGCCAAGTCGCAGATACGCAGTATTTT	.	TRBV7-6	TRBJ2-3	15	.
CASGKQINYGYTF	TGTGCCAGCGGTAAACAGATAAACTATGGCTACACCTTC	.	TRBV2	TRBJ1-2	13	.
CASRAGGYSNQPQHF	TGTGCCAGCAGAGCAGGGGGGTATAGCAATCAGCCCCAGCATTTT	few	TRBV2	TRBJ1-5	15	TRBD1
CASSQDRQGRLALHF	TGCGCCAGCAGCCAAGATAGGCAGGGGCGTCTAGCCCTCCACTTT	.	TRBV4-1	TRBJ1-6	15	.
CASTFGGGNRQPQHF	TGTGCCAGTACCTTCGGGGGGGGCAATCGTCAGCCCCAGCATTTT	few	TRBV19	TRBJ1-5	15	.
CASSETVYGYTF	TGTGCCAGTAGTGAGACAGTCTATGGCTACACCTTC	.	TRBV19	TRBJ1-2	12	.
CASSEEPPSSYNSPLHF	TGTGCCAGCAGTGAAGAGCCCCCTAGCTCCTATAATTCACCCCTCCACTTT	.	TRBV6-1	TRBJ1-6	17	.
CASSESGGQETQYF	TGCGCCAGCAGTGAGTCGGGGGGACAAGAGACCCAGTACTTC	.	TRBV10-1	TRBJ2-5	14	.
CASSLRSIDTQYF	TGTGCCAGCAGCTTACGGTCTATAGATACGCAGTATTTT	few	TRBV13	TRBJ2-3	13	.
CASSQIRELAGAQETQYF	TGTGCCAGCTCACAAATACGAGAGCTAGCGGGGGCCCAAGAGACCCAGTACTTC	.	TRBV18	TRBJ2-5	18	TRBD2
CASSQQPYQNEQFF	TGTGCCAGCAGCCAACAACCGTACCAGAATGAGCAGTTCTTC	.	TRBV3-1/TRBV3-2	TRBJ2-1	14	.
CATSDPYSNQPQHF	TGTGCCACCAGTGACCCGTATAGCAATCAGCCCCAGCATTTT	.	TRBV24-1	TRBJ1-5	14	.
CATSDFPRGGTTTDTQYF	TGTGCCACCAGTGATTTCCCCCGGGGGGGGACCACCACAGATACGCAGTATTTT	.	TRBV24-1	TRBJ2-3	18	TRBD2
CASSPASTGYEQYF	TGTGCCAGCTCACCGGCCTCGACTGGGTACGAGCAGTACTTC	.	TRBV18	TRBJ2-7	14	.
CAWSVKEGISYNSPLHF	TGTGCCTGGAGTGTAAAGGAGGGGATCTCCTATAATTCACCCCTCCACTTT	.	TRBV30	TRBJ1-6	17	.
CASSQDRTGSTDTQYF	TGCGCCAGCAGCCAAGATCGGACGGGGAGCACAGATACGCAGTATTTT	.	TRBV4-1	TRBJ2-3	16	.